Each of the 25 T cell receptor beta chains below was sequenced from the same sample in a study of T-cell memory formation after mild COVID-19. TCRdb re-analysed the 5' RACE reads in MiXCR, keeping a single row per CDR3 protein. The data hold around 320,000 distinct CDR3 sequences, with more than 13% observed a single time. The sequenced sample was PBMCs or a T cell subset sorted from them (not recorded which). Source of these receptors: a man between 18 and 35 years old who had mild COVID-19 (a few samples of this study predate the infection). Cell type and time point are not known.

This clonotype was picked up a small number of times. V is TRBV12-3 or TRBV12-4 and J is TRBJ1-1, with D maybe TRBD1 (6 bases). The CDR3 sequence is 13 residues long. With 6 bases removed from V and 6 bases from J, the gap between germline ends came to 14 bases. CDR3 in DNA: TGTGCCAGCAGATCGACAGGCGGGGCTGAAGCTTTCTTT. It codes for CASRSTGGAEAFF.

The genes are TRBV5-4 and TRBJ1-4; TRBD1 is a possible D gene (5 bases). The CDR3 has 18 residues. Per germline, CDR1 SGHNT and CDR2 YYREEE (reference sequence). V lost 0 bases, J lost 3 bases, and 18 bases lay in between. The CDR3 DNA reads TGTGCCAGCAGCTTGGAATCCGCGGGGGTTTCGGCTAATGAAAAACTGTTTTTT. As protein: CASSLESAGVSANEKLFF.

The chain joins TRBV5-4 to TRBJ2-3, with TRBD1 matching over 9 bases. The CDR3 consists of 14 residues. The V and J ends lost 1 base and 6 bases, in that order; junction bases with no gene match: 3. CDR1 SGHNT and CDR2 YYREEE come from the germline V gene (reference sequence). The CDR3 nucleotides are TGTGCCAGCAGCTTGAGGACAGGGGTTGATACGCAGTATTTT. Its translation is CASSLRTGVDTQYF.

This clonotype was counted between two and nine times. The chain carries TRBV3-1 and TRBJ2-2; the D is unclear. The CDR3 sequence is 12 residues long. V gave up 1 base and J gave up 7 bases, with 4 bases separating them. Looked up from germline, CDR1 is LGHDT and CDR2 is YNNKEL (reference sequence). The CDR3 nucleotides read TGTGCCAGCAGCCAAGTACGCGGGGAGCTGTTTTTT. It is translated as CASSQVRGELFF.

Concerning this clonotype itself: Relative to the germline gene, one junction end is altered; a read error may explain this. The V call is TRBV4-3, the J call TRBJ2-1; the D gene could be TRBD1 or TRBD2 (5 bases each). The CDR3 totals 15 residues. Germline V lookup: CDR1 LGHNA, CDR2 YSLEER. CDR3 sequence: CASSKDDSSRGEQFF. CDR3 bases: TGCGCCAGCAGCAAAGATGACTCCTCTCGGGGCGAGCAGTTCTTC.

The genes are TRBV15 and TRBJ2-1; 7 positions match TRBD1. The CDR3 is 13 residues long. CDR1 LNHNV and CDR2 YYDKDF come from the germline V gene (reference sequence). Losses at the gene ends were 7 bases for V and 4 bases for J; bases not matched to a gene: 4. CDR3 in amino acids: CATKPQGYNEQFF. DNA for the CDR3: TGTGCCACCAAACCACAGGGGTACAATGAGCAGTTCTTC.

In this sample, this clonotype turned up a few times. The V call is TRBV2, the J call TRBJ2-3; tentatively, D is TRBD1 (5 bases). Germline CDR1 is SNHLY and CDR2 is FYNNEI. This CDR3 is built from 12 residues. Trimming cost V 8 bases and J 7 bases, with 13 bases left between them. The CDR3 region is CASSEGANTQYF. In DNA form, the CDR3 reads TGTGCCAGCTCAGAAGGGGCGAATACGCAGTATTTT.

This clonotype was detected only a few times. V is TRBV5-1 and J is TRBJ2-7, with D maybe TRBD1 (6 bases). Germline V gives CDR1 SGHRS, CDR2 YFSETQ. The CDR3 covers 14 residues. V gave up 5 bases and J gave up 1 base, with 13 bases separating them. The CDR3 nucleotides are TGCGCCAGCAGGACCGGGACATTTTCCTACGAGCAGTACGTC. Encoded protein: CASRTGTFSYEQYV.

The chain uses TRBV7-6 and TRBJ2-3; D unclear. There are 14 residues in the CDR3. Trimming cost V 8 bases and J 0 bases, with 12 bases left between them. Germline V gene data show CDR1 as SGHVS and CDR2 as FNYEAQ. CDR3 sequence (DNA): TGTGCCAGCGCTCCGGCAGAGAGCACAGATACGCAGTATTTT. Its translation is CASAPAESTDTQYF.

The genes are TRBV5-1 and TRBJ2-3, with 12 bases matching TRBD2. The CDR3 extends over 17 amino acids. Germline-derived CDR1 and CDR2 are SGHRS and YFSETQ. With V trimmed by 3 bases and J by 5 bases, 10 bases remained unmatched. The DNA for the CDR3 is TGCGCCAGCAGCTGGCCCCCTAGCGGGGGGGGTCAAGATACGCAGTATTTT. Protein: CASSWPPSGGGQDTQYF.

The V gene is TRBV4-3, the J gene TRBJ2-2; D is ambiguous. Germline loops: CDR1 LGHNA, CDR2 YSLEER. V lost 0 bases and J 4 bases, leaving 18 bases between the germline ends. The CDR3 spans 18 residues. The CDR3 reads CASSQDRIVAGGTGELFF. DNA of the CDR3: TGCGCCAGCAGCCAAGATCGAATCGTGGCAGGCGGCACCGGGGAGCTGTTTTTT.

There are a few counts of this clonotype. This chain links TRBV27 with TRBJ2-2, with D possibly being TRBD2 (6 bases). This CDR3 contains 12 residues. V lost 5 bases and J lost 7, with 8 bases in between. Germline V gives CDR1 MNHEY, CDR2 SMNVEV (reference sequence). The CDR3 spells CASSMDYGELFF. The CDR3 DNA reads TGTGCCAGCAGTATGGACTACGGGGAGCTGTTTTTT.

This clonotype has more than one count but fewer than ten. DNA of the CDR3: TGTGCCAGCAAGAGGGGTGGTGAGCAGTTCTTC. It is translated as CASKRGGEQFF. V usage is TRBV25-1 and J usage is TRBJ2-1; the D gene could be TRBD1 or TRBD2 (5 bases each). Trimming left V 7 bases short and J 9 bases short, with 10 bases between. Per germline, CDR1 MGHDK and CDR2 SYGVNS. This CDR3 contains 11 residues. Looking up the rest from reference TRBV25-1 and TRBJ2-1 gives the full variable domain: EADIYQTPRYLVIGTGKKITLECSQTMGHDKMYWYQQDPGMELHLIHYSYGVNSTEKGDLSSESTVSRIRTEHFPLTLESARPSHTSQYLCASKRGGEQFFGPGTRLTVL.

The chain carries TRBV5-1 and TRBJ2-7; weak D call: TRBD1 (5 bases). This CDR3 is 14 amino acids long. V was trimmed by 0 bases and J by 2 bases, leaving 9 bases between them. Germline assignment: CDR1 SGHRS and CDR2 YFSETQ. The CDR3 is CASSLGGAPYEQYV. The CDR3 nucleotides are TGCGCCAGCAGCTTGGGTGGGGCCCCCTACGAGCAGTACGTC.

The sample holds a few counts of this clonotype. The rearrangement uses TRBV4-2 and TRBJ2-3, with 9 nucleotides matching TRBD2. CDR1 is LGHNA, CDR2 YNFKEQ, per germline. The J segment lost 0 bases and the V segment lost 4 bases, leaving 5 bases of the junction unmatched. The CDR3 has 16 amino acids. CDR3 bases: TGTGCCAGCAGCCCGTATGCGGGGGGGAGCACAGATACGCAGTATTTT. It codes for CASSPYAGGSTDTQYF.

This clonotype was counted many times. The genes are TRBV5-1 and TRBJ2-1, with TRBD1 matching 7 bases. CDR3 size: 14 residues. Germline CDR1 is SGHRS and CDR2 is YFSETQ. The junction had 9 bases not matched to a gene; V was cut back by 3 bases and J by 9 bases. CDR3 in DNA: TGCGCCAGCAGCTATCAACAGGGGAGCGGTGAGCAGTTCTTC. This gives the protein CASSYQQGSGEQFF.

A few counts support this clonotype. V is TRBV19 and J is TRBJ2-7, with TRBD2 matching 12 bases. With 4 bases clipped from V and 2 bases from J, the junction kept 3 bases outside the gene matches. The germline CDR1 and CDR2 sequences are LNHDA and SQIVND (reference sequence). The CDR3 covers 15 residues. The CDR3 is CASSTTSGGTYEQYF. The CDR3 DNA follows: TGTGCCAGTAGTACAACTAGCGGGGGGACCTACGAGCAGTACTTC.

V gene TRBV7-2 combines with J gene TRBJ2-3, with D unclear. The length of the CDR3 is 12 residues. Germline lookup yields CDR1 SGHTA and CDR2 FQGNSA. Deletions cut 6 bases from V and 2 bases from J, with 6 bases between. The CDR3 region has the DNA TGTGCCAGCAGTGAATACACAGATACGCAGTATTTT. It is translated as CASSEYTDTQYF. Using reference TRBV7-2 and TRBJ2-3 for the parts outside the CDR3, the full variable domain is GAGVSQSPSNKVTEKGKDVELRCDPISGHTALYWYRQSLGQGLEFLIYFQGNSAPDKSGLPSDRFSAERTGGSVSTLTIQRTQQEDSAVYLCASSEYTDTQYFGPGTRLTVL.

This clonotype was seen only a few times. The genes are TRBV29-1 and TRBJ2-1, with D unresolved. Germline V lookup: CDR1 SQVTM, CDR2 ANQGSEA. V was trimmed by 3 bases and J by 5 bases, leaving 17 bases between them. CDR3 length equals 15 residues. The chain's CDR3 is CSVEPRTRPNNEQFF. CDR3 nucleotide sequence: TGCAGCGTTGAGCCTCGGACCAGGCCCAACAATGAGCAGTTCTTC.

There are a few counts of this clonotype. The DNA of the CDR3 is TGTGCCAGCAGCTACGGCCCCCCCGATACGCAGTATTTT. Translation: CASSYGPPDTQYF. The chain employs TRBV9 and TRBJ2-3, with D uncertain. The V gene's germline CDR1 is SGDLS and CDR2 YYNGEE. V was clipped by 4 bases and J by 6 bases, with 12 bases between them. There are 13 residues in the CDR3. Combining the CDR3 with reference TRBV9 and TRBJ2-3 gives the whole variable domain DSGVTQTPKHLITATGQRVTLRCSPRSGDLSVYWYQQSLDQGLQFLIQYYNGEERAKGNILERFSAQQFPDLHSELNLSSLELGDSALYFCASSYGPPDTQYFGPGTRLTVL.

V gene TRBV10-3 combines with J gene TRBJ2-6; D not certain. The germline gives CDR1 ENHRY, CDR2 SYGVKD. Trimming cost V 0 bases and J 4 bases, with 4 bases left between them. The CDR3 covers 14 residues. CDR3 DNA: TGTGCCATCAGTGAGTCTTCCGGGGCCAACGTCCTGACTTTC. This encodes CAISESSGANVLTF.

The CDR3 protein is CASIPGGGNTIYF. Written as DNA, the CDR3 is TGTGCCAGCATCCCGGGTGGTGGAAACACCATATATTTT. V gene TRBV7-9 combines with J gene TRBJ1-3; D is undetermined. The germline gives CDR1 SEHNR, CDR2 FQNEAQ (reference sequence). The V gene lost 7 bases and the J gene lost 3 bases, with 10 bases spanning the gap. This CDR3 comprises 13 residues.

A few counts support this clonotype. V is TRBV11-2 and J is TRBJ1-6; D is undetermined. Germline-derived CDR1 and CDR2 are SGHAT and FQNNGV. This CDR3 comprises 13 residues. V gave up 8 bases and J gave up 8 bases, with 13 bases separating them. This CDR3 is CASSTTLDSPLHF. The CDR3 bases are TGTGCCAGCTCCACAACATTGGATTCACCCCTCCACTTT.

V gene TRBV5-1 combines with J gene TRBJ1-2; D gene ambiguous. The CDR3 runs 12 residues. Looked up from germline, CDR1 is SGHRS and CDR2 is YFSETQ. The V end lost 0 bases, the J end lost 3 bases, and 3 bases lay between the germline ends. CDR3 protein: CASSLEHYGYTF. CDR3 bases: TGCGCCAGCAGCTTGGAGCACTATGGCTACACCTTC.

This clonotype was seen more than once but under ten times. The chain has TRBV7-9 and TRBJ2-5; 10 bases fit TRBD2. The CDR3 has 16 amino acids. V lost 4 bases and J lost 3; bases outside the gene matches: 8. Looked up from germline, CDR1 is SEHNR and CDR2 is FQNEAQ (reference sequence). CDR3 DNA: TGTGCCAGCAGCTCCCCCGGGACTAGCGATAAAGAGACCCAGTACTTC. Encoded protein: CASSSPGTSDKETQYF.